The entry below gives a single TCR beta chain sequence along with its context. Its cognate antigen is unknown. The data are from a study of OX40 agonist ivuxolimab in advanced cancers. Study-wide background: Patients enrolled in dose escalation were diagnosed with hepatocellular carcinoma, melanoma, renal cell or head and neck cancer. Three patients showed partial responses: one hepatocellular carcinoma and two cutaneous melanoma cases.

At cycle 4 day 1, cycle 7 day 1, and baseline, blood was sampled. Study conclusions and caveats: It was also the case that some nonresponders had low normalized T-cell clonal expansion.

TCRdb's copy holds only in-frame clones and misses some; the assay was immunoSEQ multiplex PCR. This table holds under 70,000 clones, around 90% found once. The CDR3 contains 10 residues. The germline V and J ends were trimmed by 7 bases and 8 bases, with 11 bases remaining between them. From germline, CDR1 is DFQATT and CDR2 SNEGSKA (reference sequence). This clonotype originated in an adult with an advanced solid tumor such as melanoma, head and neck, liver or kidney cancer. The source was CD4+ or CD8+ T cells sorted from blood, collected in a trial of the OX40 agonist ivuxolimab. The V call is TRBV20-1, the J call TRBJ1-2; D perhaps matches TRBD1 (6 bases). The CDR3 DNA is TGCAGTGTTAGTACAGGGGGCTACACCTTC. Amino acid sequence: CSVSTGGYTF.